The present TCR beta chain was sequenced within a study of T-cell memory formation after mild COVID-19. Germline trimming cut 6 bases from V and 4 bases from J; bases unmatched to any gene: 6. The CDR3 is made up of 13 amino acids. Germline V CDR1 and CDR2: SNHLY, FYNNEI. TCRdb re-derived calls from the 5' RACE reads in MiXCR, one entry per CDR3 protein. The table shows around 410,000 distinct CDR3 sequences, with 20% to 30% occurring only once. The rearrangement joins TRBV2 to TRBJ2-7, with 7 bases fitting TRBD1. This clonotype was obtained from an adult woman who had mild COVID-19 (a few samples of this study predate the infection). Cell type and time point are not known. The sequenced sample was PBMCs or a T cell subset sorted from them (not recorded which). The CDR3 sequence is CASSEQGQYEQYF. The CDR3, as DNA: TGTGCCAGCAGCGAGCAGGGACAGTACGAGCAGTACTTC.